The 32 T cell receptor beta chains below come from one sample, sequenced in a study of CD8 T cells in Susac syndrome. It was with random hexamers that roughly 0.5 to 1 ug RNA was reverse transcribed. One entry per CDR3 protein results from TCRdb running MiXCR on the immunoSEQ multiplex PCR reads. Of 240,000 or so distinct CDR3 sequences detected, about 96% appear once; the ten largest clones hold under 0.12%. Material: CD4+ T cells from PBMCs. Receptors originate from a human donor with Susac syndrome.

V gene TRBV14 combines with J gene TRBJ2-3; TRBD2 matches 8 bases. Trimming cost V 3 bases and J 4 bases; bases outside gene matches: 12. CDR1 and CDR2 (germline): SGHDN, FVKESK. The CDR3 spans 17 residues. This CDR3 is CASSHGIIAGKADTQYF. In DNA, the CDR3 is TGTGCCAGCAGCCACGGAATAATAGCGGGAAAGGCAGATACGCAGTATTTT. The entire variable domain, with the rest obtained from reference TRBV14 and TRBJ2-3, is as follows: EAGVTQFPSHSVIEKGQTVTLRCDPISGHDNLYWYRRVMGKEIKFLLHFVKESKQDESGMPNNRFLAERTGGTYSTLKVQPAELEDSGVYFCASSHGIIAGKADTQYFGPGTRLTVL.

The chain is built from TRBV12-3 or TRBV12-4 and TRBJ1-5, with no clear D. The V gene lost 2 bases and the J gene lost 5 bases, with 7 bases spanning the gap. CDR3 size: 13 residues. CDR3 amino acids: CASSLTQYQPQHF. CDR3 sequence (DNA): TGTGCCAGCAGTTTAACCCAATATCAGCCCCAGCATTTT.

The V call is TRBV20-1, the J call TRBJ2-7; 10 bases are shared with TRBD1. Trimming cost V 7 bases and J 2 bases; bases outside gene matches: 14. CDR3 length equals 16 residues. The germline V gene has CDR1 DFQATT and CDR2 SNEGSKA (reference sequence). In DNA, the CDR3 is TGCAGTGTTCCGGGACAGGGGAAAAGGAAAACCTACGAGCAGTACTTC. This encodes CSVPGQGKRKTYEQYF.

The J gene is TRBJ2-5, the V gene TRBV20-1; D assignment may be TRBD1 or TRBD2 (5 bases each). CDR1 and CDR2 (germline): DFQATT, SNEGSKA (reference sequence). V lost 5 bases to trimming and J lost 2 bases, with 18 bases between them. This CDR3 spans 15 amino acids. CDR3 DNA: TGCAGTGCTGAAAATTCCGGGACCCAACAAGAGACCCAGTACTTC. Translated: CSAENSGTQQETQYF.

This clonotype was observed a few times. The genes are TRBV18 and TRBJ2-5, with D unclear. CDR3 size: 11 residues. Germline assignment: CDR1 KGHSH and CDR2 LQKENI. The germline V and J ends were trimmed by 5 bases and 4 bases, with 5 bases remaining between them. Here the CDR3 reads CASSSLETQYF. CDR3 coding DNA: TGTGCCAGCTCATCATTAGAGACCCAGTACTTC. Together with reference TRBV18 and TRBJ2-5, the CDR3 gives the full variable domain: NAGVMQNPRHLVRRRGQEARLRCSPMKGHSHVYWYRQLPEEGLKFMVYLQKENIIDESGMPKERFSAEFPKEGPSILRIQQVVRGDSAAYFCASSSLETQYFGPGTRLLVL.

The chain links TRBV9 to TRBJ2-3; TRBD1 agrees at 10 bases. The germline V gene has CDR1 SGDLS and CDR2 YYNGEE. The CDR3 runs 15 residues. Losses at the gene ends were 1 base for V and 3 bases for J; bases not matched to a gene: 2. The CDR3 sequence: CASSVRGQGTDTQYF. The CDR3 region has the DNA TGTGCCAGCAGCGTAAGGGGACAGGGGACAGATACGCAGTATTTT. Complete variable domain (other parts from reference TRBV9 and TRBJ2-3): DSGVTQTPKHLITATGQRVTLRCSPRSGDLSVYWYQQSLDQGLQFLIQYYNGEERAKGNILERFSAQQFPDLHSELNLSSLELGDSALYFCASSVRGQGTDTQYFGPGTRLTVL.

The rearrangement joins TRBV5-4 to TRBJ2-2; no definite D call. From germline, CDR1 is SGHNT and CDR2 YYREEE (reference sequence). Trimming stripped 6 bases from V and 0 bases from J, with 12 bases between. The CDR3 sequence is 15 residues long. CDR3 sequence (DNA): TGTGCCAGCACTAGGTTGGCTTCGAACACCGGGGAGCTGTTTTTT. Translated, it gives CASTRLASNTGELFF.

There are a few counts of this clonotype. The genes are TRBV9 and TRBJ1-2; D is undetermined. This CDR3 contains 13 residues. Trimming took 2 bases from V and 3 from J, leaving 8 bases between them. Germline CDR1 SGDLS, CDR2 YYNGEE. The CDR3 nucleotides read TGTGCCAGCAGCGTCGCAACAGACTATGGCTACACCTTC. Protein: CASSVATDYGYTF. The whole variable domain, remainder taken from reference TRBV9 and TRBJ1-2, is DSGVTQTPKHLITATGQRVTLRCSPRSGDLSVYWYQQSLDQGLQFLIQYYNGEERAKGNILERFSAQQFPDLHSELNLSSLELGDSALYFCASSVATDYGYTFGSGTRLTVV.

V and J are TRBV25-1 and TRBJ1-1, with D possibly being TRBD1 (6 bases). V was trimmed by 6 bases and J by 11 bases, leaving 16 bases between them. CDR1 and CDR2 (germline): MGHDK, SYGVNS. This CDR3 spans 12 amino acids. DNA of the CDR3: TGTGCCAGCAGGAACCAACAGGGCCGGGCTTTCTTT. It codes for CASRNQQGRAFF.

The rearrangement uses TRBV4-1 and TRBJ2-1; TRBD1 agrees at 9 bases. This CDR3 region has 17 residues. CDR1 is MGHRA and CDR2 is YSYEKL in the germline V gene. V trimming: 5 bases; J trimming: 0 bases; junction bases outside the gene matches: 8. The DNA of the CDR3 is TGCGCCAGCAGCTCCCGACAGGGGGAAAACTCCTACAATGAGCAGTTCTTC. As protein: CASSSRQGENSYNEQFF.

The CDR3 protein is CAWNPGGTDTQYF. The CDR3 DNA reads TGTGCCTGGAACCCTGGCGGCACAGATACGCAGTATTTT. This chain uses TRBV30 with TRBJ2-3; D ambiguous. V lost 4 bases and J 1 base, leaving 9 bases between the germline ends. The CDR3 contains 13 residues. Germline V gene lookup returns CDR1 GTSNPN and CDR2 SVGIG (reference sequence).

The chain combines TRBV18 with TRBJ2-6; TRBD1 matches 9 bases. With V trimmed by 4 bases and J by 0 bases, 7 bases remained unmatched. The CDR3 covers 18 residues. The germline gives CDR1 KGHSH, CDR2 LQKENI. CDR3 bases: TGTGCCAGCTCACAACTACGGGACAGGGTCTCTGGGGCCAACGTCCTGACTTTC. The encoded protein is CASSQLRDRVSGANVLTF.

J is TRBJ2-6 and V is TRBV23-1, with 7 bases lining up with TRBD1. TRBV23-1 is an open reading frame, and its role is uncertain. V shed 4 bases and J 2 bases; nucleotides not matched to a gene: 14. The length of the CDR3 is 19 residues. CDR3 sequence: CASSPLPGQRSTGANVLTF. The CDR3 nucleotides are TGCGCCAGCAGTCCCCTACCGGGACAGCGTTCTACTGGGGCCAACGTCCTGACTTTC.

This chain connects TRBV6-5 to TRBJ1-2, with D hard to call. Trimming took 6 bases from V and 7 from J, leaving 12 bases between them. The CDR3 sequence is 12 residues long. Germline values: CDR1 MNHEY, CDR2 SVGAGI. CDR3 amino acids: CASSPVPGGYTF. CDR3 DNA: TGTGCCAGCAGCCCCGTTCCCGGTGGCTACACCTTC.

The J gene is TRBJ2-5, the V gene TRBV3-1, with D perhaps matching TRBD1 (6 bases). Per the germline V gene, CDR1 is LGHDT and CDR2 is YNNKEL (reference sequence). V was cut by 1 base and J by 5 bases, with 11 bases left in between. There are 14 residues in the CDR3. DNA for the CDR3: TGTGCCAGCAGCCAAGGGTCAGGGGAGGAGACCCAGTACTTC. Residues: CASSQGSGEETQYF.

The chain employs TRBV9 and TRBJ1-1; D not certain. The CDR3 length is 15 residues. The germline CDR1 and CDR2 sequences are SGDLS and YYNGEE. The ends were cut back, 0 bases at V and 3 bases at J, with 12 bases in the middle. The CDR3 is CASSVEVRADTEAFF. DNA for the CDR3: TGTGCCAGCAGCGTAGAGGTAAGGGCGGACACTGAAGCTTTCTTT.

The V and J genes are TRBV28 and TRBJ2-7; tentatively, D is TRBD2 (6 bases). V was pared by 6 bases and J by 1 base, with 19 bases between. The CDR3 length is 16 residues. Germline values: CDR1 MDHEN, CDR2 SYDVKM. In nucleotides, the CDR3 is TGTGCCAGCAGGCCGTTCAAGGGACGGGAGTCCTACGAGCAGTACTTC. Its translation: CASRPFKGRESYEQYF.

V is TRBV7-6 and J is TRBJ2-7; TRBD2 matches 7 bases. The junction had 10 bases not matched to a gene; V was cut back by 4 bases and J by 4 bases. This CDR3 has 15 residues. CDR1 is SGHVS, CDR2 FNYEAQ, per germline. The CDR3 coding sequence is TGTGCCAGCAGCTCGGGGGACGGCGGGAGATACGAGCAGTACTTC. This sequence encodes CASSSGDGGRYEQYF.

The chain is built from TRBV5-1 and TRBJ2-3, with TRBD2 matching 7 bases. Looked up from germline, CDR1 is SGHRS and CDR2 is YFSETQ. The CDR3 is 16 amino acids. The trim removed 1 base at V and 9 bases at J, leaving 14 bases unmatched. The CDR3 sequence: CASSLSGQVGEGTQYF. The CDR3 DNA is TGCGCCAGCAGCTTGTCCGGACAAGTGGGGGAGGGGACGCAGTATTTT.

V gene TRBV5-4 combines with J gene TRBJ2-1, with 12 bases fitting TRBD2. The CDR3 sequence is 15 residues long. V shed 4 bases and J 9 bases; nucleotides not matched to a gene: 8. The germline V gene has CDR1 SGHNT and CDR2 YYREEE (reference sequence). The CDR3 region has the DNA TGTGCCAGCAGCCGTACTAGCGGGGGGAATAGTGAGCAGTTCTTC. Translated, it gives CASSRTSGGNSEQFF.

V and J are TRBV29-1 and TRBJ1-1; D not certain. The germline V and J ends were trimmed by 6 bases and 4 bases, with 15 bases remaining between them. CDR1 and CDR2 from the germline V gene are SQVTM and ANQGSEA. The CDR3 contains 13 residues. CDR3 coding DNA: TGCAGCGTGCTATGGTCGCCGGGCACTGAAGCTTTCTTT. As protein: CSVLWSPGTEAFF.

The rearrangement uses TRBV9 and TRBJ2-7; 7 positions agree with TRBD1. The CDR3 spans 14 residues. In germline, CDR1 is SGDLS, CDR2 YYNGEE. The ends lost 4 bases at V and 5 bases at J; junction bases unmatched: 9. The DNA for the CDR3 is TGTGCCAGCAGCTTGTCGGACAGGTTCAACGAGCAGTACTTC. The encoded protein is CASSLSDRFNEQYF. The whole variable domain, filled in from reference TRBV9 and TRBJ2-7, reads DSGVTQTPKHLITATGQRVTLRCSPRSGDLSVYWYQQSLDQGLQFLIQYYNGEERAKGNILERFSAQQFPDLHSELNLSSLELGDSALYFCASSLSDRFNEQYFGPGTRLTVT.

On this clonotype: A read error may produce the germline difference seen at one junction end. The rearrangement joins TRBV6-1 to TRBJ2-7; unclear D gene. Looked up from germline, CDR1 is MNHNS and CDR2 is SASEGT. The CDR3 totals 16 residues. The CDR3 DNA reads TGTGCCAGCAATGAACTCCGGGCACGGCCCTTCTACGAGCAGTACTTC. Translation: CASNELRARPFYEQYF.

This sequence joins TRBV7-3 and TRBJ2-5, with unresolved D. The CDR3 covers 13 residues. Germline V lookup: CDR1 SGHTA, CDR2 FQGTGA. Between the trimmed V and J ends, which lost 11 bases and 5 bases, there was a span of 18 bases. CDR3 coding DNA: TGTGCCTCTGCCCGTCGGGTACAGGAGACCCAGTACTTC. Protein sequence: CASARRVQETQYF.

The chain uses TRBV7-8 and TRBJ2-5; possibly TRBD1 for D (5 bases). The CDR3 sequence is 17 residues long. The germline V gene encodes CDR1 SGHVS and CDR2 FQNEAQ. V gave up 5 bases and J gave up 4 bases, with 23 bases separating them. The CDR3 protein is CASSPKRSAGWLETQYF. CDR3 DNA: TGTGCCAGCAGCCCAAAACGAAGTGCAGGGTGGTTAGAGACCCAGTACTTC. Complete variable domain (other parts from reference TRBV7-8 and TRBJ2-5): GAGVSQSPRYKVAKRGQDVALRCDPISGHVSLFWYQQALGQGPEFLTYFQNEAQLDKSGLPSDRFFAERPEGSVSTLKIQRTQQEDSAVYLCASSPKRSAGWLETQYFGPGTRLLVL.

The CDR3 reads CASTPLSRWPGELFF. The CDR3 coding sequence is TGTGCCAGTACCCCACTAAGTAGGTGGCCCGGGGAGCTGTTTTTT. The chain links TRBV19 to TRBJ2-2; D unclear. V lost 7 bases and J 6 bases, leaving 18 bases between the germline ends. The CDR3 has 15 residues. CDR1 and CDR2 from the germline V gene are LNHDA and SQIVND (reference sequence).

The chain combines TRBV28 with TRBJ1-5; a possible D gene is TRBD1 (6 bases). Germline V gene data show CDR1 as MDHEN and CDR2 as SYDVKM. With 10 bases removed from V and 6 bases from J, the gap between germline ends came to 19 bases. There are 14 residues in the CDR3. The CDR3 DNA sequence: TGTGCCATCCAACGGGAGGGACAAAGTCAGCCCCAGCATTTT. It is translated as CAIQREGQSQPQHF.

The V and J genes are TRBV28 and TRBJ2-3, with D tentatively TRBD2 (5 bases). The CDR3 sequence is 14 residues long. The V gene lost 3 bases and the J gene lost 2 bases, with 9 bases spanning the gap. Germline lookup yields CDR1 MDHEN and CDR2 SYDVKM. Here the CDR3 DNA reads TGTGCCAGCAGTTTGAGGGTAACCACAGATACGCAGTATTTT. Translating it yields CASSLRVTTDTQYF.

This clonotype appeared a single time. The chain recombines TRBV20-1 with TRBJ2-7, with TRBD1 identical over 7 bases. This CDR3 is built from 10 residues. Germline lookup yields CDR1 DFQATT and CDR2 SNEGSKA (reference sequence). V lost 5 bases to trimming and J lost 7 bases; unmatched junction nucleotides: 2. The CDR3 DNA reads TGCAGTGCTTGGGGACAGGAGCAGTACTTC. Its protein product is CSAWGQEQYF.

The chain links TRBV12-3 or TRBV12-4 to TRBJ2-6; 11 bases align to TRBD1. This CDR3 comprises 18 residues. Losses at the gene ends were 4 bases for V and 3 bases for J; bases not matched to a gene: 8. CDR3 nucleotide sequence: TGTGCCAGCAGTTCGGACAGGGGGCATGTAAATGGGGCCAACGTCCTGACTTTC. The encoded protein is CASSSDRGHVNGANVLTF.

The V and J genes are TRBV29-1 and TRBJ1-1, with D perhaps matching TRBD1 (5 bases). The CDR3 extends over 13 amino acids. Trimming pared 6 bases from V and 2 bases from J, leaving 13 bases between. The germline CDR1 and CDR2 sequences are SQVTM and ANQGSEA. The CDR3 region is CSVHLTVNTEAFF. The CDR3, as DNA: TGCAGCGTCCACCTGACAGTAAACACTGAAGCTTTCTTT.

V usage is TRBV13 and J usage is TRBJ2-1; 11 bases are shared with TRBD2. This CDR3 region has 14 residues. V shed 0 bases, J shed 9 bases, and the junction held 1 base outside the gene matches. From germline, CDR1 is PRHDT and CDR2 FYEKMQ (reference sequence). CDR3 sequence (DNA): TGTGCCAGCAGCTTAGGTCTAGCGGGAGGTGAGCAGTTCTTC. Amino acid sequence: CASSLGLAGGEQFF. The whole variable domain, filled in from reference TRBV13 and TRBJ2-1, reads AAGVIQSPRHLIKEKRETATLKCYPIPRHDTVYWYQQGPGQDPQFLISFYEKMQSDKGSIPDRFSAQQFSDYHSELNMSSLELGDSALYFCASSLGLAGGEQFFGPGTRLTVL.